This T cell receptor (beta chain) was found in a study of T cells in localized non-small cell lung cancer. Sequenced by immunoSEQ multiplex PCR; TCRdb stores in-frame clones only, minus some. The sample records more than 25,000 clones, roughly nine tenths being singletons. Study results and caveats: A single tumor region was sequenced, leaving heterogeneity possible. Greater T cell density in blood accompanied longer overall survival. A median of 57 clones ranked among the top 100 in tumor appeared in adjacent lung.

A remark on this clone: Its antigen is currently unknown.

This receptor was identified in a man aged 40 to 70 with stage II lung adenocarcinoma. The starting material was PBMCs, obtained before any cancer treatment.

The CDR3: CASLKDRPQIQPQHF. The CDR3 bases are TGTGCCAGTTTGAAAGATCGGCCCCAGATCCAGCCCCAGCATTTT. V usage is TRBV19 and J usage is TRBJ1-5; D gene uncertain. Germline CDR1 and CDR2: LNHDA and SQIVND (reference sequence). The CDR3 has 15 residues. Trimming left V 8 bases short and J 7 bases short, with 21 bases between.